Listed here are 32 T cell receptor beta chains from one sample, sequenced in a study of T cells in Graves' hyperthyroidism and ophthalmopathy. It was RNA transcripts that yielded the amplified TCR beta CDR3 regions. Primed by the HTBI set, a first-round RT-PCR was run on the TCR CDR3. One entry per CDR3 protein, called by TCRdb with MiXCR from the multiplex PCR reads. The profile covers a few hundred thousand distinct CDR3 sequences, with approximately 19% appearing a single time and about 40% taken by the ten largest. The source material was blood. These receptors all come from a man in his forties or fifties with Graves' ophthalmopathy.

The rearrangement uses TRBV5-1 and TRBJ2-7, with TRBD1 matching 9 bases. Germline V gene data show CDR1 as SGHRS and CDR2 as YFSETQ. The CDR3 runs 16 residues. The V gene end was trimmed by 1 base and the J gene end by 6 bases; junction bases not matched to a gene: 11. The CDR3 nucleotides read TGCGCCAGCAGCTTGCCTTCGGGACAGGGTAGTCGCGAGCAGTACTTC. It translates to CASSLPSGQGSREQYF.

This rearrangement joins TRBV7-8 to TRBJ2-7; 9 nucleotides line up with TRBD2. This CDR3 has 17 amino acids. Germline V lookup: CDR1 SGHVS, CDR2 FQNEAQ. The junction had 9 bases not matched to a gene; V was cut back by 1 base and J by 2 bases. The CDR3 sequence is CASSLDLSGSRTYEQYF. The CDR3, as DNA: TGTGCCAGCAGCTTAGACCTTAGCGGGAGTAGAACCTACGAGCAGTACTTC.

The genes are TRBV13 and TRBJ2-3, with TRBD2 identical over 11 bases. Germline trimming cut 2 bases from V and 5 bases from J; bases unmatched to any gene: 12. CDR3 length equals 18 residues. CDR1 PRHDT and CDR2 FYEKMQ come from the germline V gene (reference sequence). CDR3 in DNA: TGTGCCAGCAGCTTAAAAGTGGTACTAGCGGGAGTGGTAGATACGCAGTATTTT. Translating it yields CASSLKVVLAGVVDTQYF.

V is TRBV12-3 or TRBV12-4 and J is TRBJ2-7; the D gene is possibly TRBD1 (5 bases). V was clipped by 6 bases and J by 5 bases, with 14 bases between them. This CDR3 region has 13 residues. DNA for the CDR3: TGTGCCAGCAGCAGCAGGGTGTCAGACGAGCAGTACTTC. Its translation: CASSSRVSDEQYF.

Only a few counts were recorded for this clonotype. The V call is TRBV28, the J call TRBJ1-4, with D tentatively TRBD1 (6 bases). The germline gives CDR1 MDHEN, CDR2 SYDVKM. The CDR3 has 14 residues. V was pared by 5 bases and J by 8 bases, with 15 bases between. For the CDR3, the DNA is TGTGCCAGCAGTGCCACAGTCAGGGGAGAAAAACTGTTTTTT. It codes for CASSATVRGEKLFF.

At least ten counts were recorded for this clonotype. The chain employs TRBV12-3 or TRBV12-4 and TRBJ2-3, with TRBD2 matching 8 bases. This CDR3 is 15 amino acids long. V dropped 3 bases and J dropped 1; count of bases not matched to a gene: 3. This CDR3 reads CASSLWRGGTDTQYF. In DNA, the CDR3 is TGTGCCAGCAGTTTGTGGCGGGGGGGCACAGATACGCAGTATTTT.

The chain has TRBV28 and TRBJ1-2, with no clear D. The length of the CDR3 is 13 residues. Germline CDR1 MDHEN, CDR2 SYDVKM. V lost 3 bases and J 3 bases, leaving 8 bases between the germline ends. The CDR3 coding sequence is TGTGCCAGCAGTTTGGTTGTTTACTATGGCTACACCTTC. Its protein product is CASSLVVYYGYTF.

This clonotype was found many times. V usage is TRBV5-1 and J usage is TRBJ2-1; D gene unclear. CDR1 and CDR2 from the germline V gene are SGHRS and YFSETQ. The V gene lost 0 bases and the J gene lost 6 bases, with 10 bases spanning the gap. The CDR3 runs 14 residues. CDR3 sequence (DNA): TGCGCCAGCAGCTTGGGACACAACCTCAATGAGCAGTTCTTC. Translating it yields CASSLGHNLNEQFF.

DNA of the CDR3: TGTGCCACCAGTCAGGGGCCGACTGAAGCTTTCTTT. Translated: CATSQGPTEAFF. The rearrangement joins TRBV24-1 to TRBJ1-1; D perhaps matches TRBD1 (6 bases). Germline CDR1 and CDR2: KGHDR and SFDVKD. The CDR3 sequence is 12 residues long. Trimming cost V 6 bases and J 5 bases, with 9 bases left between them.

This clonotype was seen at least ten times. The chain joins TRBV20-1 to TRBJ2-1; 11 nucleotides match TRBD2. V lost 2 bases to trimming and J lost 7 bases; unmatched junction nucleotides: 4. The CDR3 is 14 residues long. The germline V gene encodes CDR1 DFQATT and CDR2 SNEGSKA (reference sequence). The CDR3 DNA sequence: TGCAGTGCTAGAACTAGCGGGAGTGTTAATGAGCAGTTCTTC. Protein sequence: CSARTSGSVNEQFF.

V gene TRBV30 combines with J gene TRBJ1-6; D is perhaps TRBD1 (5 bases). The CDR3 loop spans 12 amino acids. Trimming pared 3 bases from V and 8 bases from J, leaving 8 bases between. Per the germline V gene, CDR1 is GTSNPN and CDR2 is SVGIG (reference sequence). The CDR3 nucleotides read TGTGCCTGGAGCGCGGGGGATTCACCCCTCCACTTT. Translated, it gives CAWSAGDSPLHF.

This clonotype showed up many times. This chain joins TRBV9 and TRBJ2-1; D possibly matches TRBD1 or TRBD2 (5 bases each). Looked up from germline, CDR1 is SGDLS and CDR2 is YYNGEE. The V end was cut by 4 bases, the J end by 8 bases, with 10 bases between. The CDR3 length is 12 residues. The CDR3 nucleotides are TGTGCCAGCAGCCGACTGGGGGATGAGCAGTTCTTC. Translated, it gives CASSRLGDEQFF.

This clonotype was detected many times. This chain links TRBV28 with TRBJ2-1, with 10 bases fitting TRBD2. CDR1 MDHEN and CDR2 SYDVKM come from the germline V gene. V gave up 5 bases and J gave up 2 bases; unmatched junction bases: 3. The CDR3 contains 15 residues. The CDR3 spells CASSKSGRAYNEQFF. The DNA of the CDR3 is TGTGCCAGCAGTAAGAGCGGGAGGGCCTACAATGAGCAGTTCTTC.

The chain carries TRBV14 and TRBJ2-3; the D gene is possibly TRBD2 (6 bases). The germline CDR1 and CDR2 sequences are SGHDN and FVKESK. This CDR3 comprises 14 residues. With 4 bases removed from V and 4 bases from J, the gap between germline ends came to 12 bases. CDR3 sequence (DNA): TGTGCCAGCAGCCCCCATAGCGGCTCAGATACGCAGTATTTT. Translated, it gives CASSPHSGSDTQYF.

Many counts were recorded for this clonotype. V is TRBV28 and J is TRBJ2-1; D unresolved. Trimming took 3 bases from V and 0 from J, leaving 12 bases between them. The CDR3 consists of 16 residues. Germline CDR1 is MDHEN and CDR2 is SYDVKM. CDR3 region: CASSFSRPSSYNEQFF. DNA of the CDR3: TGTGCCAGCAGTTTTTCTCGTCCAAGCTCCTACAATGAGCAGTTCTTC.

This clonotype showed up just a few times. The chain is built from TRBV28 and TRBJ2-2; 10 nucleotides align to TRBD1. The CDR3 runs to 16 residues. J lost 3 bases, V lost 3 bases, and 4 bases had no gene match. CDR1 is MDHEN, CDR2 SYDVKM, per germline. The CDR3 bases are TGTGCCAGCAGTTTTTGGGGACAGGGGTACACCGGGGAGCTGTTTTTT. Encoded protein: CASSFWGQGYTGELFF.

This clonotype has a count of ten or more. The chain is built from TRBV28 and TRBJ2-5, with a possible D match to TRBD2 (6 bases). CDR1 is MDHEN and CDR2 is SYDVKM in the germline V gene. The ends were cut back, 6 bases at V and 5 bases at J, with 19 bases in the middle. The CDR3 runs to 15 residues. Here the CDR3 DNA reads TGTGCCAGCAGCAGCCAGCGGGCAGCGAGGGAGACCCAGTACTTC. Protein sequence: CASSSQRAARETQYF.

This clonotype occurred a few times. The chain combines TRBV28 with TRBJ2-7; 7 bases agree with TRBD1. The V and J ends lost 7 bases and 2 bases, in that order; junction bases with no gene match: 5. The CDR3 extends over 13 amino acids. Germline assignment: CDR1 MDHEN and CDR2 SYDVKM. CDR3 coding DNA: TGTGCCAGCACCCGACAGGGTCCCTACGAGCAGTACTTC. It specifies CASTRQGPYEQYF.

The V and J genes are TRBV6-1 and TRBJ1-2, with D possibly matching TRBD1 (6 bases). This CDR3 has 15 residues. V was shortened by 6 bases and J by 8 bases, with 22 bases between the two germline ends. Germline values: CDR1 MNHNS, CDR2 SASEGT. DNA of the CDR3: TGTGCCAGCAGCCCCCAAGGGCCGGGGGGCGCGGGCTACACCTTC. It specifies CASSPQGPGGAGYTF.

Only a few counts were recorded for this clonotype. The chain couples TRBV14 to TRBJ2-2; D may be TRBD2 (6 bases). Trimming removed 4 bases at V and 6 bases at J, with 15 bases between. Germline V gives CDR1 SGHDN, CDR2 FVKESK. This CDR3 region has 15 residues. The chain's CDR3 is CASSPRLGFAGELFF. In DNA form, the CDR3 reads TGTGCCAGCAGCCCTAGACTAGGATTCGCCGGGGAGCTGTTTTTT. Looking up the rest from reference TRBV14 and TRBJ2-2 gives the full variable domain: EAGVTQFPSHSVIEKGQTVTLRCDPISGHDNLYWYRRVMGKEIKFLLHFVKESKQDESGMPNNRFLAERTGGTYSTLKVQPAELEDSGVYFCASSPRLGFAGELFFGEGSRLTVL.

The J gene is TRBJ1-1, the V gene TRBV6-9; weak D call: TRBD1 (5 bases). Deletions cut 3 bases from V and 1 base from J, with 9 bases between. CDR1 is MNHGY and CDR2 is SVAAGI in the germline V gene. The CDR3 extends over 14 amino acids. CDR3 coding DNA: TGTGCCAGCAGTTACCGGACAAAGAACACTGAAGCTTTCTTT. This gives the protein CASSYRTKNTEAFF.

J is TRBJ1-5 and V is TRBV6-2 or TRBV6-3; no clear D. V lost 5 bases and J lost 3, with 14 bases in between. The CDR3 spans 15 residues. Germline lookup yields CDR1 MNHEY and CDR2 SVGEGT. In DNA, the CDR3 is TGTGCCAGCAGTAAAGACGGACTCAACAATCAGCCCCAGCATTTT. It codes for CASSKDGLNNQPQHF.

This clonotype was counted only a few times. V gene TRBV6-5 combines with J gene TRBJ2-1; 7 nucleotides line up with TRBD2. Germline V gene data show CDR1 as MNHEY and CDR2 as SVGAGI. J gave up 10 bases and V 3 bases, and 12 bases lay outside the gene matches. CDR3 length: 15 residues. The CDR3 nucleotides are TGTGCCAGCAGTTATAAGGGACTATCAAGGCACGAGCAGTTCTTC. It specifies CASSYKGLSRHEQFF.

This clonotype occurred many times. The V and J genes are TRBV7-9 and TRBJ1-2; D uncertain. V shed 0 bases and J shed 9 bases, with 14 bases lying between them. Germline V CDR1 and CDR2: SEHNR, FQNEAQ (reference sequence). The CDR3 covers 14 residues. The DNA of the CDR3 is TGTGCCAGCAGCTTAGCGGACGGTGGTACACGCTACACCTTC. Amino acids: CASSLADGGTRYTF.

This clonotype was observed a handful of times. CDR3 loop: CASTPQGSPNYGYTF. The CDR3 nucleotides read TGTGCCAGCACCCCCCAGGGAAGTCCTAACTATGGCTACACCTTC. This sequence joins TRBV12-3 or TRBV12-4 and TRBJ1-2; D may be TRBD1 (5 bases). Between the trimmed V and J ends, which lost 7 bases and 0 bases, there was a span of 15 bases. The CDR3 consists of 15 residues.

This chain joins TRBV24-1 and TRBJ2-5; D not resolved. This CDR3 contains 14 residues. Germline lookup yields CDR1 KGHDR and CDR2 SFDVKD. Trimming stripped 2 bases from V and 2 bases from J, with 8 bases between. CDR3 in amino acids: CATSDSPLQETQYF. CDR3 in DNA: TGTGCCACCAGTGATTCCCCTCTTCAAGAGACCCAGTACTTC.

This clonotype has only a few counts. This rearrangement joins TRBV12-3 or TRBV12-4 to TRBJ1-5; D might be TRBD1 (5 bases). CDR3 length equals 14 residues. The ends were cut back, 8 bases at V and 3 bases at J, with 14 bases in the middle. Written as DNA, the CDR3 is TGTGCCAGCCTGGGGAGGGGCGTCAATCAGCCCCAGCATTTT. This gives the protein CASLGRGVNQPQHF.

This clonotype was observed a few times. J is TRBJ2-3 and V is TRBV5-1, with TRBD2 identical over 10 bases. This CDR3 contains 16 residues. The V gene's germline CDR1 is SGHRS and CDR2 YFSETQ. V was clipped by 2 bases and J by 2 bases; unmatched bases: 5. CDR3 DNA: TGCGCCAGCAGCTTAGGAGCGGGAGGGTCCACAGATACGCAGTATTTT. It is translated as CASSLGAGGSTDTQYF.

The chain is built from TRBV6-5 and TRBJ2-5, with 9 bases identical to TRBD2. The CDR3 is 15 residues long. The germline gives CDR1 MNHEY, CDR2 SVGAGI. The V and J ends lost 0 bases and 5 bases, in that order; junction bases with no gene match: 4. The CDR3 coding sequence is TGTGCCAGCAGTTACTCTAGCGGGAGAGGTGAGACCCAGTACTTC. Translation gives CASSYSSGRGETQYF.

The V gene is TRBV27, the J gene TRBJ2-1; no clear D gene. With 6 bases removed from V and 8 bases from J, the gap between germline ends came to 8 bases. There are 11 residues in the CDR3. CDR1 and CDR2 from the germline V gene are MNHEY and SMNVEV (reference sequence). This chain's CDR3 is CASRRLDEQFF. As DNA, the CDR3 is TGTGCCAGCAGACGTTTGGATGAGCAGTTCTTC.

J is TRBJ1-5 and V is TRBV5-5; TRBD1 matches at 7 bases. The ends lost 0 bases at V and 4 bases at J; junction bases unmatched: 7. The CDR3 is 16 amino acids. Germline assignment: CDR1 SGHKS and CDR2 YYEKEE (reference sequence). The CDR3 sequence is CASSLAPTGTNQPQHF. DNA of the CDR3: TGTGCCAGCAGCTTGGCTCCGACAGGGACTAATCAGCCCCAGCATTTT.

Comment on this clonotype: Germline and junction disagree at one end, which may indicate a read error. The chain couples TRBV6-5 to TRBJ2-2; the D is unclear. This CDR3 has 15 amino acids. CDR1 is MNHEY, CDR2 SVGAGI, per germline. CDR3 nucleotide sequence: TGTGCCAGCCGTTCGGATGGCAGATACACCGTGGAGCTGTTTTTT. It encodes CASRSDGRYTVELFF.